This T cell receptor (beta chain) was documented in a study of blood T cells in healthy people across ages. General observations from the study: Higher diversity and more naive CD4+ cells were features of long-lived donors, compared to aged donors.

Next came a second PCR, run for about 6 to 12 cycles, which used a sample-barcoded 5' primer along with a J-beta primer mix. Each CDR3 protein is one row after TCRdb ran MiXCR on the 5' RACE reads. The sample holds around 1,000,000 distinct CDR3 sequences, less than 25% seen once. The CDR3 runs 15 residues. Trimming removed 1 base from V and 4 bases from J; junction bases left unmatched: 5. The germline CDR1 and CDR2 sequences are LGHDT and YNNKEL (reference sequence). Regarding this clonotype: Its matching antigen is unknown.

These same data were also listed under a study on T cells of mothers and their children. As reported in that work: When the second PCR was run, its M1S primer added sample barcodes and 2-4 random nucleotides. Related mother-child pairs shared slightly more overlap than unrelated pairs, but the difference was non-significant.

The source of this sequence is a girl aged 2-10 years in good health. Input material: blood. The chain carries TRBV3-1 and TRBJ1-1, with 8 positions matching TRBD1. The chain's CDR3 is CASSQAGGGSTEAFF. CDR3 DNA: TGTGCCAGCAGCCAAGCAGGGGGCGGTAGCACTGAAGCTTTCTTT.